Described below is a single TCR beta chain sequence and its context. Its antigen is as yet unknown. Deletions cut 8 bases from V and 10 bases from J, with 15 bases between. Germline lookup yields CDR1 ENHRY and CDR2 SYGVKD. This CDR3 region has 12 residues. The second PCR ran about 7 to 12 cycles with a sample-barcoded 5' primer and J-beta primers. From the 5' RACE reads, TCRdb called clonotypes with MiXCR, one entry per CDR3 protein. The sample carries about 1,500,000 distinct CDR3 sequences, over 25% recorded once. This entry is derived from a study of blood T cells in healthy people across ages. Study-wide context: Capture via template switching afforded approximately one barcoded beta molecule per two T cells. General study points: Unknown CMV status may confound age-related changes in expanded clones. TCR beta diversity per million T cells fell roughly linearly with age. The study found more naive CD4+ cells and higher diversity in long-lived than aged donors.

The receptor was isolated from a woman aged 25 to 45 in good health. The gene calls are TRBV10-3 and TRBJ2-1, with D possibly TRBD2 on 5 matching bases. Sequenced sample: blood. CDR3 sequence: CAIEDGNGEQFF. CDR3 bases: TGTGCCATCGAGGACGGGAATGGGGAGCAGTTCTTC.